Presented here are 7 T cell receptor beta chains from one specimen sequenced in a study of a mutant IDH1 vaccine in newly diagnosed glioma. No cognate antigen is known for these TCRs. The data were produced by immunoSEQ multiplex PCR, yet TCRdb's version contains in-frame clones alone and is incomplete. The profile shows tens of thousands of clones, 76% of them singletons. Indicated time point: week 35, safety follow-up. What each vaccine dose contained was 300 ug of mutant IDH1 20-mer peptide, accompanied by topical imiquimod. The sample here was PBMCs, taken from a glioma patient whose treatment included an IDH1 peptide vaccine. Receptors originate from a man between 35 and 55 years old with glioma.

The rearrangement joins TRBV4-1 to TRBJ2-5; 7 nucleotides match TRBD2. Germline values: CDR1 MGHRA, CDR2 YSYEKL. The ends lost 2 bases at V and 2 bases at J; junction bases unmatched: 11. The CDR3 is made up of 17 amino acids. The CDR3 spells CASSQTYVSGPQETQYF. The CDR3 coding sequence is TGCGCCAGCAGCCAAACCTACGTTAGCGGGCCACAAGAGACCCAGTACTTC.

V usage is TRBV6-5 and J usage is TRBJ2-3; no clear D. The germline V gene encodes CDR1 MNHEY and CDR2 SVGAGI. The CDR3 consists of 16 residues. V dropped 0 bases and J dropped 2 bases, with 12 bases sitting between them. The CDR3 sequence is CASSYSSGVVTDTQYF. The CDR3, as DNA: TGTGCCAGCAGTTACTCTTCGGGTGTGGTCACAGATACGCAGTATTTT.

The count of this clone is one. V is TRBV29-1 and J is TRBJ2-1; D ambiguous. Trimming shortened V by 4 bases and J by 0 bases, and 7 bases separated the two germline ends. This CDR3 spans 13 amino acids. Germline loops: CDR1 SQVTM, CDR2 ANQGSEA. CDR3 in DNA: TGCAGCGTTGTGTCAAGCTCCTACAATGAGCAGTTCTTC. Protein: CSVVSSSYNEQFF.

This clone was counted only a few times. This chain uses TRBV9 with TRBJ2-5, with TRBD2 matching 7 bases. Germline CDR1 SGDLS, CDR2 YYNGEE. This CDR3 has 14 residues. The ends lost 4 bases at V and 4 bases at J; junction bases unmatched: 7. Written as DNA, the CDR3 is TGTGCCAGCAGCCTCCGGGGGGAGGGAGAGACCCAGTACTTC. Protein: CASSLRGEGETQYF.

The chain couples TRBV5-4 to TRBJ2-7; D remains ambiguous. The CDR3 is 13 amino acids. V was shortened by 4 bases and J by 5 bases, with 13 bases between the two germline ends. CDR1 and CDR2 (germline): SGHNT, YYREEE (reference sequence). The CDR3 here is CASSPNPSDEQYV. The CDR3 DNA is TGTGCCAGCAGCCCGAACCCTAGTGACGAGCAGTACGTC.

CDR3 bases: TGCGCCAGCAGCCAAATCGGACTAGCGGGAGTTTCTAATGAGCAGTTCTTC. This encodes CASSQIGLAGVSNEQFF. This rearrangement joins TRBV5-1 to TRBJ2-1, with 13 bases identical to TRBD2. Germline V gene sequence: CDR1 SGHRS, CDR2 YFSETQ. The CDR3 spans 17 residues. Trimming removed 4 bases from V and 7 bases from J; junction bases left unmatched: 11.

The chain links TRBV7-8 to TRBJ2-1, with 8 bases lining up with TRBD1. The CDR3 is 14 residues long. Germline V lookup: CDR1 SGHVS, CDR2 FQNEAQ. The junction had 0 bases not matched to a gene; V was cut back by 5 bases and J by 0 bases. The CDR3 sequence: CASSGQGSYNEQFF. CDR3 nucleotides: TGTGCCAGCAGCGGACAGGGCTCCTACAATGAGCAGTTCTTC.